This T cell receptor (beta chain) was found in a study of beta chain features in type 1 diabetes (dated by TCRdb to between 2017 and 2018). Concerning the study at large: Patients and healthy donors did not differ in mean age, gender distribution, total cell number or subset yield. Across all samples, approximately 98,000,000 sorted cells were examined, and cell number per subset correlated strongly with RNA yield. In the study, recently diagnosed type 1 diabetes patients and matched healthy donors were compared on the TCRB repertoires of their sorted circulating CD4+ T cell subsets. Regulatory and stem cell-like memory subsets were obtained from only 8 patients and roughly 8 healthy donors, while naive and central memory subsets were obtained from all 30 or so donors. General conclusions and limits of the study: Because cDNA rather than genomic DNA was sequenced, highly expressing activated cells could have been over-represented, although no difference in activation and CD3 levels was found between groups. Shorter templates might be favored by PCR, yet because patient and control samples were amplified and corrected together, any such skew would affect both groups equally. Because the HLA sub-analyses included only small numbers of individuals, any influence of HLA type on TCRB rearrangement was left unresolved. Patients with type 1 diabetes made fewer insertions and deleted more nucleotides at VDJ recombination sites, implying thymic rearrangement abnormalities. Type 1 diabetes patients showed a moderate but significant shortening of TCRB CDR3 length in all four CD4+ subsets. Naive, central memory and regulatory TCRB repertoires appeared to be more alike among patients than among healthy donors.

From each donor, a single peripheral blood sample of around 120 mL on average was drawn into heparinised tubes. A BD FACSAria II was used to sort naive, central memory, regulatory and stem cell-like memory CD4+ T cells with a panel that included CD45RO, CCR7, CD25, CD127, CD95 and CD27. A purity above 98% was achieved for all sorted populations. PBMCs were isolated immediately by Lymphoprep density gradient centrifugation and stained directly without culture. Samples were stained and sorted in pairs, with one healthy donor and one patient per experiment, so that batch effects were minimized. This clone has a handful of counts. No antigen is known for it. Within one base of it there is no much larger clone, and no base qualities were kept. The entire amount of isolated RNA was reverse transcribed using the High Capacity cDNA Reverse Transcription Kit, so the sequenced TCRB transcripts were expressed ones. Deep immunoSEQ sequencing was performed on naive, central memory and regulatory T cell samples, with an average of about 3.57 million total reads per sample. After sorted cells were lysed in RLT buffer, RNA was extracted with DNase-treated RNeasy Micro or Mini kits, with the choice depending on cell number. Each cell subset was processed separately to prevent cross-contamination, with patient and healthy donor samples processed together. The immunoSEQ multiplex PCR was used to amplify TCRB sequences from cDNA, generating 87-bp fragments that spanned the CDR3 region. Amplicons were sequenced on the Illumina HiSeq platform. The paper's data handling went like this. Synthetic template baselines were used to correct PCR bias computationally, reads within Hamming distance 2 were collapsed, and singletons that could not be merged were discarded. By aligning reads against IMGT, V, D and J genes, CDR3 length, and insertions or deletions at six rearrangement sites were assigned. Within each subset, clonotype counts were normalized to sorted cell number, and only after that were true diversity and Gini coefficients computed with the tcR R package. Repertoire sharing was quantified using the overlap coefficient calculated on TCRB nucleotide sequences. The table comes from immuneACCESS by way of TCRdb, which keeps in-frame sequences with V and J called. Part of the clones is missing from these tables; in studies checked, under half for an unresolved V gene and the rest for unknown reasons. V and J calls and clone size are copied from that table; D and trimming were computed from the DNA. Here the sample has about 390,000 clones; over 8.5% occur a single time. The ten largest clones represent about 0.6% of the sample.

The CDR3 holds 16 amino acids from the cysteine to the phenylalanine. Of the read, only the CDR3 DNA is kept; its 48 bases are in frame from base 1. V drops 4 bases and J drops 3 bases, leaving 16 bases in between. CDR1 and CDR2 are read off the germline V gene as LGHNA and YNFKEQ. The sequence is built from TRBV4-2 and TRBJ1-3; the D gene identity is not certain. The sequence was collected from a man between 25 and 39 years old with type 1 diabetes. Sequenced material: central memory CD4+ T cells from blood. The base sequence is TGTGCCAGCAGCCCCGAGGTAGGAGAAAATGGAAACACCATATATTTT. Translated, this is CASSPEVGENGNTIYF.